Below are 18 T cell receptor beta chains sequenced from a single sample in a study of technical replicates of blood from a handful of donors. Assay: immunoSEQ multiplex PCR; the TCRdb copy retains only in-frame clones and omits some. This sample has 55,000 to 75,000 clones, with about 94% found just once. Sequenced: PBMCs. These receptors originate from a human donor in good health. Some clones in this sample may be carry-over from other donors' samples.

This clone came up once. V and J are TRBV19 and TRBJ2-7, with 8 bases identical to TRBD2. V shed 0 bases and J 3 bases; nucleotides not matched to a gene: 10. Germline V gene lookup returns CDR1 LNHDA and CDR2 SQIVND (reference sequence). CDR3 length equals 17 residues. The CDR3: CASSIDREGGNLYEQYF. The CDR3 DNA reads TGTGCCAGTAGTATAGATCGGGAGGGAGGCAACCTCTACGAGCAGTACTTC.

V and J are TRBV14 and TRBJ2-3; 7 nucleotides agree with TRBD2. Germline CDR1 reads SGHDN; CDR2 reads FVKESK. Losses at the gene ends were 0 bases for V and 4 bases for J; bases not matched to a gene: 16. This CDR3 is built from 19 residues. The CDR3 bases are TGTGCCAGCAGCCAAGAGAGACCTTGGGGAGGGAGGAGGGCAGATACGCAGTATTTT. Protein product: CASSQERPWGGRRADTQYF.

The chain carries TRBV11-2 and TRBJ2-7, with 7 bases fitting TRBD1. There are 16 residues in the CDR3. Germline CDR1 is SGHAT and CDR2 is FQNNGV. Trimming cost V 4 bases and J 3 bases; bases outside gene matches: 12. The CDR3 sequence: CASSSQTGAKGYEQYF. The CDR3 bases are TGTGCCAGCAGCTCACAAACAGGGGCGAAGGGCTACGAGCAGTACTTC.

In its sample, this clone was seen once. The CDR3 region is CASSSRDSGNTIYF. The CDR3 DNA is TGTGCCAGCAGCTCTCGGGACTCTGGAAACACCATATATTTT. V usage is TRBV5-4 and J usage is TRBJ1-3; D remains ambiguous. The CDR3 sequence is 14 residues long. Trimming took off 3 bases at V and 0 bases at J, with 7 bases between the two ends. The germline gives CDR1 SGHNT, CDR2 YYREEE (reference sequence).

The V call is TRBV7-2, the J call TRBJ1-5, with a possible D match to TRBD1 (6 bases). Trimming took 7 bases from V and 1 from J, leaving 14 bases between them. The germline V gene encodes CDR1 SGHTA and CDR2 FQGNSA. The CDR3 totals 15 residues. In DNA, the CDR3 is TGTGCCAGCACCATAGGAAGGGGGAGCAATCAGCCCCAGCATTTT. Translation gives CASTIGRGSNQPQHF.

The rearrangement links TRBV5-1 to TRBJ1-2; TRBD1 matches at 9 bases. CDR3 length: 13 amino acids. V shed 3 bases and J 8 bases; nucleotides not matched to a gene: 5. Germline-derived CDR1 and CDR2 are SGHRS and YFSETQ. Here the CDR3 DNA reads TGCGCCAGCAGCTCGGACAGGGGCGGAGGCTACACCTTC. Protein sequence: CASSSDRGGGYTF.

The J gene is TRBJ2-1, the V gene TRBV4-3, with a tentative D call TRBD2 (6 bases). V shed 0 bases and J shed 6 bases, with 12 bases lying between them. The CDR3 has 15 residues. Germline assignment: CDR1 LGHNA and CDR2 YSLEER. The CDR3, as DNA: TGCGCCAGCAGCCAAGATCGGGGGTTAGTCAATGAGCAGTTCTTC. Protein sequence: CASSQDRGLVNEQFF.

The chain combines TRBV6-5 with TRBJ2-3, with 9 bases matching TRBD2. The trim removed 8 bases at V and 3 bases at J, leaving 6 bases unmatched. CDR3 length: 14 residues. Germline assignment: CDR1 MNHEY and CDR2 SVGAGI. CDR3 sequence (DNA): TGTGCCAGCCGACCAGCGGGAGGAACAGATACGCAGTATTTT. It is translated as CASRPAGGTDTQYF.

CDR3: CASSLQGGGEQYF. CDR3 DNA: TGTGCCAGCAGCTTACAGGGCGGGGGCGAGCAGTACTTC. The V and J genes are TRBV7-2 and TRBJ2-7, with 7 bases that match TRBD2. The junction had 4 bases not matched to a gene; V was cut back by 2 bases and J by 6 bases. There are 13 residues in the CDR3. Germline CDR1 reads SGHTA; CDR2 reads FQGNSA. Combining the CDR3 with reference TRBV7-2 and TRBJ2-7 gives the whole variable domain GAGVSQSPSNKVTEKGKDVELRCDPISGHTALYWYRQSLGQGLEFLIYFQGNSAPDKSGLPSDRFSAERTGGSVSTLTIQRTQQEDSAVYLCASSLQGGGEQYFGPGTRLTVT.

The chain links TRBV5-8 to TRBJ1-1; 12 bases line up with TRBD1. The CDR3 runs to 14 residues. From germline, CDR1 is SGHTS and CDR2 YDEGEE. V lost 7 bases and J lost 9; bases outside the gene matches: 10. The CDR3 sequence is CASGPGQGALKAFF. CDR3 DNA sequence: TGTGCCAGCGGACCGGGACAGGGGGCTCTTAAAGCTTTCTTT.

The chain employs TRBV19 and TRBJ1-4; D might be TRBD1 (6 bases). Per germline, CDR1 LNHDA and CDR2 SQIVND (reference sequence). The CDR3 is 15 amino acids. The V end was cut by 5 bases, the J end by 5 bases, with 15 bases between. CDR3 loop: CASSPRTVGNEKLFF. DNA for the CDR3: TGTGCCAGTAGTCCTAGGACAGTGGGAAATGAAAAACTGTTTTTT.

The J gene is TRBJ2-5, the V gene TRBV27; 10 positions match TRBD2. Germline lookup yields CDR1 MNHEY and CDR2 SMNVEV (reference sequence). CDR3 length: 17 amino acids. V lost 4 bases and J lost 0; bases outside the gene matches: 8. The CDR3 region has the DNA TGTGCCAGCAGTTCGCAGACTAGCGGGCGATACCAAGAGACCCAGTACTTC. Residues: CASSSQTSGRYQETQYF.

The chain has TRBV23-1 and TRBJ2-2; D is perhaps TRBD1 (5 bases). TRBV23-1 is annotated as an ORF whose role is uncertain. The CDR3 runs 12 residues. V lost 8 bases to trimming and J lost 7 bases, with 11 bases between them. CDR3 DNA: TGCGCCAGCGGCCGAAGGGGCGGGGAGCTGTTTTTT. Protein: CASGRRGGELFF.

The chain recombines TRBV11-2 with TRBJ2-7; 8 bases line up with TRBD1. Losses at the gene ends were 5 bases for V and 7 bases for J; bases not matched to a gene: 7. CDR3 length equals 13 residues. The germline CDR1 and CDR2 sequences are SGHAT and FQNNGV. The CDR3 loop is CASSHQGAWEQYF. As DNA, the CDR3 is TGTGCCAGCAGCCATCAGGGGGCGTGGGAGCAGTACTTC.

V is TRBV29-1 and J is TRBJ1-2; 8 bases line up with TRBD1. Germline V gene data show CDR1 as SQVTM and CDR2 as ANQGSEA. V lost 7 bases to trimming and J lost 5 bases; unmatched junction nucleotides: 9. This CDR3 has 13 residues. CDR3 protein: CSAEIGTGYGYTF. As DNA, the CDR3 is TGCAGCGCCGAGATCGGGACAGGATATGGCTACACCTTC.

The V call is TRBV11-2, the J call TRBJ1-1; TRBD1 agrees at 7 bases. The germline gives CDR1 SGHAT, CDR2 FQNNGV. The CDR3 runs to 14 residues. Unmatched junction bases numbered 7, after V lost 5 bases and J lost 4 bases. In nucleotides, the CDR3 is TGTGCCAGCAGCCGGAGTCAGGGGGTCACTGAAGCTTTCTTT. It specifies CASSRSQGVTEAFF.

The V call is TRBV7-3, the J call TRBJ2-1, with 8 bases matching TRBD2. The CDR3 is made up of 16 amino acids. Per the germline V gene, CDR1 is SGHTA and CDR2 is FQGTGA. The V segment lost 5 bases and the J segment 0 bases; nucleotides outside the gene matches: 6. As DNA, the CDR3 is TGTGCCAGCAGCCCAATAGCGGGGATCTCCTACAATGAGCAGTTCTTC. Encoded protein: CASSPIAGISYNEQFF.

The chain uses TRBV5-4 and TRBJ2-3; the D gene is possibly TRBD1 (5 bases). CDR1 is SGHNT, CDR2 YYREEE, per germline (reference sequence). This CDR3 has 15 amino acids. V lost 5 bases, J lost 3 bases, and 16 bases lay in between. In nucleotides, the CDR3 is TGTGCCAGCAGTTATCAGGGTTTGGGGACAGATACGCAGTATTTT. The encoded protein is CASSYQGLGTDTQYF.